Below, 26 T cell receptor beta chains from the same sample are listed, as sequenced in a study of molecular identifiers for immune sequencing clone quantification. TCRdb processed the PCR reads anew with MiXCR; each CDR3 protein has one entry. The profile shows some 88,000 distinct CDR3 sequences, under 25% of them singletons. Material for sequencing was naive CD8+ T cells from blood, with Jurkat cell RNA spiked in. Subset of the sample: FACS-sorted CD8+CD4-CCR7+CD45RA+ naive T cells. The source is a human donor in good health. Some libraries in this study had Jurkat cell RNA spiked in.

This sequence joins TRBV20-1 and TRBJ2-7, with 8 positions matching TRBD2. The V and J ends lost 6 bases and 6 bases, in that order; junction bases with no gene match: 13. This CDR3 region has 14 residues. Germline CDR1 reads DFQATT; CDR2 reads SNEGSKA (reference sequence). CDR3 nucleotides: TGCAGTGCCCAAGCCGGGACTAGATTCCCCGAGCAGTACTTC. Translation: CSAQAGTRFPEQYF.

In this sample, this clonotype turned up many times. The V and J genes are TRBV7-9 and TRBJ1-1, with unresolved D. V was shortened by 5 bases and J by 4 bases, with 5 bases between the two germline ends. CDR3 length: 11 residues. In germline, CDR1 is SEHNR, CDR2 FQNEAQ (reference sequence). CDR3 bases: TGTGCCAGCAGCCAAGTCACTGAAGCTTTCTTT. Protein product: CASSQVTEAFF.

This clonotype was recorded many times. The chain joins TRBV6-2 or TRBV6-3 to TRBJ2-6, with D perhaps TRBD1 (5 bases). CDR1 is MNHEY and CDR2 is SVGEGT in the germline V gene. The length of the CDR3 is 16 residues. V dropped 5 bases and J dropped 0 bases, with 11 bases sitting between them. CDR3 sequence (DNA): TGTGCCAGCAGTATACAGGTTCTCTCTGGGGCCAACGTCCTGACTTTC. This translates into CASSIQVLSGANVLTF.

This clonotype has a handful of counts. One junction end disagrees with the germline gene, perhaps due to a read error. V usage is TRBV7-3 and J usage is TRBJ1-2; 8 nucleotides align to TRBD1. The germline V gene has CDR1 SGHTA and CDR2 FQGTGA. The CDR3 contains 14 residues. CDR3 bases: TGTGCAAGCAGCTCCGGGACAGGAAACTCCGACTACACCTTC. Protein sequence: CASSSGTGNSDYTF.

The sample holds a few counts of this clonotype. CDR3 residues: CASSSGTLPYEQYF. The CDR3 DNA is TGTGCCAGTAGCTCCGGGACACTCCCCTACGAGCAGTACTTC. The genes are TRBV19 and TRBJ2-7; D is perhaps TRBD1 (6 bases). The CDR3 runs 14 residues. V gave up 6 bases and J gave up 2 bases, with 14 bases separating them. Germline lookup yields CDR1 LNHDA and CDR2 SQIVND (reference sequence). Using reference TRBV19 and TRBJ2-7 for the parts outside the CDR3, the full variable domain is DGGITQSPKYLFRKEGQNVTLSCEQNLNHDAMYWYRQDPGQGLRLIYYSQIVNDFQKGDIAEGYSVSREKKESFPLTVTSAQKNPTAFYLCASSSGTLPYEQYFGPGTRLTVT.

In the case of this clonotype: A much larger clone differs from this one at a single base, so this may be a read error. J is TRBJ2-1 and V is TRBV7-2; 9 bases are a match to TRBD2. The CDR3 covers 15 residues. Germline V gene data show CDR1 as SGHTA and CDR2 as FQGNSA. Trimming took 4 bases from V and 9 from J; bases not matched to a gene: 10. CDR3 bases: TGTGCCAGCAGCTATACTGGCGGGGGGGCTTCTGAGCAGTTCTTC. This encodes CASSYTGGGASEQFF.

This clonotype has more than one count but fewer than ten. This chain connects TRBV6-5 to TRBJ1-2; D is uncertain. CDR1 and CDR2 (germline): MNHEY, SVGAGI. The CDR3 is 14 residues long. With 0 bases removed from V and 3 bases from J, the gap between germline ends came to 8 bases. This chain's CDR3 is CASSYSVVDYGYTF. The CDR3 nucleotides are TGTGCCAGCAGTTACTCGGTCGTGGACTATGGCTACACCTTC.

Comment on this clonotype: At one of its ends the junction is not consistent with the germline gene, which may arise from a read error. The rearrangement joins TRBV7-9 to TRBJ2-7; D is perhaps TRBD1 or TRBD2 (6 bases each). The length of the CDR3 is 12 residues. Germline CDR1 and CDR2: SEHNR and FQNEAQ (reference sequence). CDR3 residues: CASSLGGYGQYF. The DNA for the CDR3 is TGTGCCAGCAGCCTAGGGGGGTACGGGCAGTACTTC.

A word on this clonotype: A much larger clone lies one base from this, so it may be a read error. CDR3 in DNA: TGTGCCAGCAGGTACCCGAGCGGGGACCAAGAGACCCAGTACTTC. Amino acids: CASRYPSGDQETQYF. The rearrangement links TRBV6-5 to TRBJ2-5; TRBD2 aligns across 7 bases. This CDR3 is 15 amino acids long. Trimming removed 6 bases from V and 0 bases from J; junction bases left unmatched: 7. Germline loops: CDR1 MNHEY, CDR2 SVGAGI.

The chain combines TRBV20-1 with TRBJ1-2; D is unresolved. Deletions cut 1 base from V and 5 bases from J, with 11 bases between. The germline V gene encodes CDR1 DFQATT and CDR2 SNEGSKA (reference sequence). CDR3 length: 13 residues. CDR3 amino acids: CSARVARLYGYTF. The DNA of the CDR3 is TGCAGTGCTAGAGTGGCAAGACTTTATGGCTACACCTTC.

The rearrangement links TRBV11-3 to TRBJ2-1, with 8 bases that match TRBD2. The J segment lost 4 bases and the V segment lost 0 bases, leaving 8 bases of the junction unmatched. The CDR3 totals 17 residues. Germline V CDR1 and CDR2: SGHNT, YENEEA. CDR3 residues: CASSLDSRRGGYNEQFF. CDR3 sequence (DNA): TGTGCCAGCAGCTTAGACTCCCGCCGGGGGGGGTACAATGAGCAGTTCTTC. The full variable domain, completed using reference TRBV11-3 and TRBJ2-1, is EAGVVQSPRYKIIEKKQPVAFWCNPISGHNTLYWYLQNLGQGPELLIRYENEEAVDDSQLPKDRFSAERLKGVDSTLKIQPAELGDSAVYLCASSLDSRRGGYNEQFFGPGTRLTVL.

This clonotype was picked up a small number of times. This chain links TRBV12-3 or TRBV12-4 with TRBJ2-2, with TRBD1 as a possible D gene (5 bases). The CDR3 length is 13 residues. Trimming left V 8 bases short and J 0 bases short, with 7 bases between. The CDR3 spells CASDSSNTGELFF. CDR3 nucleotides: TGTGCCAGCGACAGTTCGAACACCGGGGAGCTGTTTTTT.

There are a few counts of this clonotype. V and J are TRBV27 and TRBJ2-5, with TRBD2 identical over 12 bases. V was pared by 2 bases and J by 0 bases, with 1 base of the junction left unmatched. The CDR3 consists of 16 residues. Germline V gives CDR1 MNHEY, CDR2 SMNVEV (reference sequence). CDR3 loop: CASSLGTSGYQETQYF. The CDR3 coding sequence is TGTGCCAGCAGTTTAGGGACTAGCGGGTACCAAGAGACCCAGTACTTC.

Many counts were recorded for this clonotype. The chain recombines TRBV19 with TRBJ2-1; 8 positions agree with TRBD1. The V segment lost 5 bases and the J segment 7 bases; nucleotides outside the gene matches: 4. The CDR3 is 13 residues long. Germline lookup yields CDR1 LNHDA and CDR2 SQIVND (reference sequence). CDR3 sequence reads: CASSLGQVNEQFF. The CDR3 DNA reads TGTGCCAGTAGTTTGGGACAGGTAAATGAGCAGTTCTTC.

This clonotype has just a few counts. The rearrangement joins TRBV27 to TRBJ2-7, with 8 bases aligning to TRBD1. Unmatched junction bases numbered 6, after V lost 3 bases and J lost 2 bases. The CDR3 is 15 amino acids. Germline V gene lookup returns CDR1 MNHEY and CDR2 SMNVEV (reference sequence). CDR3 region: CASSFGQGTAYEQYF. The DNA of the CDR3 is TGTGCCAGCAGTTTCGGACAGGGCACAGCCTACGAGCAGTACTTC.

This clonotype was found many times. The rearrangement uses TRBV12-3 or TRBV12-4 and TRBJ2-2; D is perhaps TRBD1 or TRBD2 (5 bases each). The CDR3 spans 14 residues. Trimming shortened V by 6 bases and J by 7 bases, and 15 bases separated the two germline ends. CDR3 protein: CASSPSWGFGELFF. DNA of the CDR3: TGTGCCAGCAGCCCCAGCTGGGGGTTCGGGGAGCTGTTTTTT.

This clonotype occurred many times. The V call is TRBV12-3 or TRBV12-4, the J call TRBJ1-5; TRBD1 is a possible D gene (5 bases). There are 16 residues in the CDR3. Trimming stripped 3 bases from V and 6 bases from J, with 18 bases between. CDR3 nucleotide sequence: TGTGCCAGCAGTTTCGGTTCAGGGTTTGGAGGTCAGCCCCAGCATTTT. Protein sequence: CASSFGSGFGGQPQHF.

Ten or more counts support this clonotype. The J gene is TRBJ2-3, the V gene TRBV6-2 or TRBV6-3; possible D gene TRBD2, 6 bases. CDR1 and CDR2 from the germline V gene are MNHEY and SVGEGT. The V gene lost 4 bases and the J gene lost 11 bases, with 22 bases spanning the gap. The CDR3 length is 15 residues. CDR3 nucleotide sequence: TGTGCCAGCAGTTCCGGACGGGAGACGCGCCCCGGGCAGTATTTT. Its translation: CASSSGRETRPGQYF.

The chain joins TRBV30 to TRBJ2-5; 9 bases are shared with TRBD2. The CDR3 contains 15 residues. Germline V gives CDR1 GTSNPN, CDR2 SVGIG (reference sequence). V trimming: 4 bases; J trimming: 8 bases; junction bases outside the gene matches: 14. CDR3 coding DNA: TGTGCCTGGACGGGTTTGCGGGGGGGGGGGGCCACCCAGTACTTC. It is translated as CAWTGLRGGGATQYF.

This chain connects TRBV12-3 or TRBV12-4 to TRBJ2-7, with D possibly being TRBD1 or TRBD2 (6 bases each). The CDR3 covers 13 residues. V was pared by 6 bases and J by 9 bases, with 18 bases between. CDR3 coding DNA: TGTGCCAGCAGCCCAGGGGCGGGGAACGGGCAGTACTTC. Protein sequence: CASSPGAGNGQYF.

This clonotype was detected a few times. The CDR3 sequence: CASSLGPTGNGRGYTF. The CDR3 DNA reads as TGTGCCAGCAGTTTAGGCCCTACAGGGAATGGTCGGGGCTACACCTTC. The chain joins TRBV27 to TRBJ1-2, with D perhaps matching TRBD1 (6 bases). Trimming removed 2 bases at V and 8 bases at J, with 21 bases between. CDR3 length: 16 residues. Germline CDR1 reads MNHEY; CDR2 reads SMNVEV (reference sequence).

Comments on this clonotype: A much larger clone lies a single base off, so this may be a read error. The chain employs TRBV27 and TRBJ2-3; D may correspond to TRBD1 or TRBD2 (5 bases each). Per the germline V gene, CDR1 is MNHEY and CDR2 is SMNVEV (reference sequence). This CDR3 has 14 amino acids. CDR3 sequence (DNA): TGTGCCAGCGGTTTATGGGGGAACACAGATACGCAGTATTTT. Translation gives CASGLWGNTDTQYF.

Ten or more counts support this clonotype. This chain connects TRBV27 to TRBJ2-7; D is perhaps TRBD1 (5 bases). Germline CDR1 MNHEY, CDR2 SMNVEV (reference sequence). This CDR3 comprises 13 residues. Trimming left V 3 bases short and J 3 bases short, with 9 bases between. CDR3 sequence: CASSLGPNYEQYF. DNA of the CDR3: TGTGCCAGCAGTTTGGGGCCCAACTACGAGCAGTACTTC.

In this sample, this clonotype turned up a few times. The V gene is TRBV5-1, the J gene TRBJ2-1; D is perhaps TRBD2 (6 bases). This CDR3 is built from 13 residues. CDR1 SGHRS and CDR2 YFSETQ come from the germline V gene. V lost 1 base and J 9 bases, leaving 11 bases between the germline ends. In DNA, the CDR3 is TGCGCCAGCAGCTTGTATAGCGGACGTGAGCAGTTCTTC. Translating it yields CASSLYSGREQFF.

Ten or more counts support this clonotype. V gene TRBV11-1 combines with J gene TRBJ2-7, with 12 bases identical to TRBD2. The germline V gene encodes CDR1 SGHAT and CDR2 FQDESV (reference sequence). The CDR3 runs 15 residues. V lost 3 bases and J lost 3; bases outside the gene matches: 3. The CDR3 DNA is TGTGCCAGCAGCTTCCTAGCGGGAGGGGGCTACGAGCAGTACTTC. Translating it yields CASSFLAGGGYEQYF.

This chain uses TRBV28 with TRBJ2-7, with D tentatively TRBD1 (6 bases). There are 12 residues in the CDR3. CDR1 is MDHEN, CDR2 SYDVKM, per germline. V lost 5 bases and J 6 bases, leaving 11 bases between the germline ends. The CDR3 is CASSAGQIEQYF. In nucleotides, the CDR3 is TGTGCCAGCAGTGCCGGACAGATCGAGCAGTACTTC.